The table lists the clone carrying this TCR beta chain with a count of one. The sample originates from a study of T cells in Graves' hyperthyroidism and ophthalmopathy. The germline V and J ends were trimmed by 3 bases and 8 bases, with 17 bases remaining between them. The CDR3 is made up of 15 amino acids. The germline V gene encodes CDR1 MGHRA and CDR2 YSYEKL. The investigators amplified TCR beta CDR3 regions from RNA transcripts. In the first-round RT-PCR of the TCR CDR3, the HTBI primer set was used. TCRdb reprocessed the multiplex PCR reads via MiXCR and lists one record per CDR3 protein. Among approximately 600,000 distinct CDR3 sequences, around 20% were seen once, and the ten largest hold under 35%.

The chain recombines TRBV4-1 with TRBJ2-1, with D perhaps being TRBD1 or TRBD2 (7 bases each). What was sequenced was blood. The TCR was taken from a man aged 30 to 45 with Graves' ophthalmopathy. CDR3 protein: CASSQGRGLVHEQFF. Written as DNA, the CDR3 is TGCGCCAGCAGCCAGGGGAGGGGGCTTGTCCATGAGCAGTTCTTC.